This TCR beta chain was captured in a study of OX40 agonist ivuxolimab in advanced cancers. Turning to the study itself: Patients with hepatocellular carcinoma, melanoma, renal cell or head and neck cancer made up the dose-escalation patients. Therapy given before enrollment (anti-PD-1, anti-PD-L1 or anti-CTLA-4) was allowed, and under 45% had some.

Profiling relied on immunoSEQ multiplex PCR, and the TCRdb table lists in-frame clones only, not all of them. The repertoire consists of 45,000 or so clones, with roughly 86% occurring once and the leading ten covering roughly 8.4%. Concerning this clone: Its target is not known.

Notes on the study in general: More expanded clones were found, on average, in CD8+ than in CD4+ T cells. Low clonal expansion, among the lowest seen, marked partial responders at 0.1-3.0 mg/kg.

The sample consisted of CD4+ or CD8+ T cells sorted from blood, taken in a trial of the OX40 agonist ivuxolimab. The clonotype comes from an adult with an advanced solid tumor such as melanoma, head and neck, liver or kidney cancer.

The CDR3 sequence: CASSLVGADQPQHF. Written as DNA, the CDR3 is TGTGCCAGCAGCTTAGTCGGGGCGGATCAGCCCCAGCATTTT. The genes are TRBV7-2 and TRBJ1-5; maybe TRBD1 (5 bases). The germline V gene has CDR1 SGHTA and CDR2 FQGNSA. V gave up 1 base and J gave up 5 bases, with 9 bases separating them. This CDR3 has 14 amino acids.